The clone carrying this T cell receptor (beta chain) has at least ten counts. This record belongs to a study of blood T cells in healthy people across ages. PCR was performed a second time for about 7 to 12 cycles using a sample-barcoded 5' primer and a J-beta primer mix. Each CDR3 protein gets one entry after TCRdb re-called the 5' RACE reads with MiXCR. The sample has about 1.7 million distinct CDR3 sequences, over 25% seen once. With V trimmed by 6 bases and J by 3 bases, 7 bases remained unmatched. This CDR3 has 14 amino acids. Germline CDR1 MNHEY, CDR2 SVGAGI. The origin of this receptor is a woman aged 25 to 39 in good health. The chain recombines TRBV6-5 with TRBJ2-7; 8 bases fit TRBD1. The sample comprised blood. The CDR3 spells CASSRGQGYYEQYF. Written as DNA, the CDR3 is TGTGCCAGCAGCCGCGGACAGGGATACTACGAGCAGTACTTC.